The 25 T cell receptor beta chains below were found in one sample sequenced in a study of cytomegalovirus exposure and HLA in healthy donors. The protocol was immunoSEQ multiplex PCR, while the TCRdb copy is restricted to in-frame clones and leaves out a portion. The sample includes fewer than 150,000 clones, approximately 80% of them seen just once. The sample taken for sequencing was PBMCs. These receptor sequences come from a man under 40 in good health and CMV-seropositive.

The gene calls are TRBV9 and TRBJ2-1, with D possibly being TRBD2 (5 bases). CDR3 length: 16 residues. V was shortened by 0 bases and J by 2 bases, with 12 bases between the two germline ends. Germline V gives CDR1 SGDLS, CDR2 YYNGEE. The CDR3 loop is CASSVVGSSPYNEQFF. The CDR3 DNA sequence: TGTGCCAGCAGCGTAGTGGGGAGCTCCCCCTACAATGAGCAGTTCTTC.

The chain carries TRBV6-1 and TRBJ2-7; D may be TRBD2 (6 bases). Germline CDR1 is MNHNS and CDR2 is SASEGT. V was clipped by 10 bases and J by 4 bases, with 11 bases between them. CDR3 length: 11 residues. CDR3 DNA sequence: TGTGCCATGACAAGCGGGTACGAGCAGTACTTC. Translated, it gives CAMTSGYEQYF.

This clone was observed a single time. The CDR3 spells CASFSGGAWGYTF. CDR3 nucleotides: TGTGCCAGCTTCTCAGGGGGCGCTTGGGGCTACACCTTC. V gene TRBV6-5 combines with J gene TRBJ1-2; 8 bases match TRBD1. This CDR3 is 13 amino acids long. Germline-derived CDR1 and CDR2 are MNHEY and SVGAGI. Trimming took 8 bases from V and 8 from J; bases not matched to a gene: 10.

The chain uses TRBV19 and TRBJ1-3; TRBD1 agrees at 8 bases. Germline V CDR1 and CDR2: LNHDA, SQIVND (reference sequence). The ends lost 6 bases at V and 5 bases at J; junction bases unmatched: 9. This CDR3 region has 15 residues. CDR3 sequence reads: CASSPTQGARNTIYF. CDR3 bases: TGTGCCAGTAGCCCGACTCAGGGGGCTAGAAACACCATATATTTT.

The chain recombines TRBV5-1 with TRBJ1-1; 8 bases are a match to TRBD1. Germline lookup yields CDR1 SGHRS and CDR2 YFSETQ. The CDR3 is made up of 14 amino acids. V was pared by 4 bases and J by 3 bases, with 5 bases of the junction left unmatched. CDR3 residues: CASSTQGEDTEAFF. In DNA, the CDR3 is TGCGCCAGCAGCACACAGGGGGAGGACACTGAAGCTTTCTTT.

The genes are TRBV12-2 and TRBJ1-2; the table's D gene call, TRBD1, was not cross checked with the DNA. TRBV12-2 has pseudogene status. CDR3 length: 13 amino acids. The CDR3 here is CASRPQGPYGYTF. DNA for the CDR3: TGTGCAAGTCGCCCACAGGGTCCCTATGGCTACACCTTC.

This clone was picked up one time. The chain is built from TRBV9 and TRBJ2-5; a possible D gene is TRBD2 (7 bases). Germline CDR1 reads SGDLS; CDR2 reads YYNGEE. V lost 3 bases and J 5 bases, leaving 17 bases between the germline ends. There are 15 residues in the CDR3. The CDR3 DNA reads TGTGCCAGCAGCGCCCGGAGGGGGGGAGACGAGACCCAGTACTTC. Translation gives CASSARRGGDETQYF.

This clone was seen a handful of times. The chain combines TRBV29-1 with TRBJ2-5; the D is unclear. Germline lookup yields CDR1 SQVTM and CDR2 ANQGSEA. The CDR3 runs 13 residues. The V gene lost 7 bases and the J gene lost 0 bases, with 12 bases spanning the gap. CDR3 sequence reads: CSGEDGYQETQYF. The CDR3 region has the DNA TGCAGCGGGGAAGACGGGTACCAAGAGACCCAGTACTTC.

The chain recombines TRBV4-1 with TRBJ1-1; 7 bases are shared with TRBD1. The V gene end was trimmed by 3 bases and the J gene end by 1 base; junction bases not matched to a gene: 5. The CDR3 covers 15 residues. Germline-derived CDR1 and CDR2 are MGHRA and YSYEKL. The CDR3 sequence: CASSHQTGKNTEAFF. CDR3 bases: TGCGCCAGCAGCCACCAGACAGGGAAGAACACTGAAGCTTTCTTT.

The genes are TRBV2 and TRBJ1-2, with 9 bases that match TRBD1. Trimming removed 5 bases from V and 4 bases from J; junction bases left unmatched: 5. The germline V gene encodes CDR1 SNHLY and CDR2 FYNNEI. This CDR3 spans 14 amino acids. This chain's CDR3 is CASSRGQGRYGYTF. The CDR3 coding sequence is TGTGCCAGCAGTCGGGGACAGGGTCGCTATGGCTACACCTTC.

CDR3 loop: CASSHPATGTDTQYF. CDR3 DNA sequence: TGTGCCAGCAGCCACCCTGCTACGGGCACAGATACGCAGTATTTT. The rearrangement uses TRBV11-2 and TRBJ2-3, with D unresolved. CDR1 is SGHAT, CDR2 FQNNGV, per germline. The CDR3 is 15 amino acids. The germline V and J ends were trimmed by 5 bases and 1 base, with 13 bases remaining between them.

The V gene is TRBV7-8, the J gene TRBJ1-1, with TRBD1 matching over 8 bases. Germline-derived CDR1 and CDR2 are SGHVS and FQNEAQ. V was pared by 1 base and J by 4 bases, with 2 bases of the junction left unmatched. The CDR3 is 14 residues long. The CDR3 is CASSLGQGSTEAFF. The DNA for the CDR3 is TGTGCCAGCAGCTTAGGACAGGGGAGCACTGAAGCTTTCTTT.

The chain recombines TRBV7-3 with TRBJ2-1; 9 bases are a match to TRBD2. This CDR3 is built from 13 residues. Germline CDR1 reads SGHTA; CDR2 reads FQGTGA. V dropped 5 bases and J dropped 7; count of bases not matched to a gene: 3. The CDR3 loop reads CASSRTSVNEQFF. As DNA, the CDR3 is TGTGCCAGCAGCCGGACTAGCGTGAATGAGCAGTTCTTC.

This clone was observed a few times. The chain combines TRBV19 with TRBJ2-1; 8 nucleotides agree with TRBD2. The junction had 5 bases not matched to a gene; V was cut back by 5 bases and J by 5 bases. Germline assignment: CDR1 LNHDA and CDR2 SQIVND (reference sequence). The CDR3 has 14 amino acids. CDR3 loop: CASSSSSGHNEQFF. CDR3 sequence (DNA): TGTGCCAGTAGTTCGTCTAGCGGGCACAATGAGCAGTTCTTC.

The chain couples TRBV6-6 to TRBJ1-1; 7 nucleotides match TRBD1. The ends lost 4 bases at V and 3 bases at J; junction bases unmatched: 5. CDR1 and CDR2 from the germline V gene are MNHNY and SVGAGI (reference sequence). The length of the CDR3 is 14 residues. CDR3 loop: CASSSTGRYTEAFF. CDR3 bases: TGTGCCAGCAGTTCGACAGGGAGGTACACTGAAGCTTTCTTT.

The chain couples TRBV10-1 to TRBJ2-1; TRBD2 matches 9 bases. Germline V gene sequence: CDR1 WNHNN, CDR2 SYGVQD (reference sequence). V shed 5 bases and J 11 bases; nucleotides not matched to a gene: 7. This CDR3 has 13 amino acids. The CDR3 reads CASSSSTSGKQFF. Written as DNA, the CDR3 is TGCGCCAGCAGTTCCTCGACTAGCGGTAAGCAGTTCTTC.

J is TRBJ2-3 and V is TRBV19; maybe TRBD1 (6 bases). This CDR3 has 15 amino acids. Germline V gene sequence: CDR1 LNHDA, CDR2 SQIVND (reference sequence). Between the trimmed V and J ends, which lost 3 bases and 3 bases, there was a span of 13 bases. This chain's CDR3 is CASSIPGQGTDTQYF. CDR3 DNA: TGTGCCAGTAGTATCCCCGGGCAGGGGACAGATACGCAGTATTTT.

The CDR3 DNA reads TGTGCCAGCAGCGGGGGACAGGGGCTGGGCGGGGAGCTGTTTTTT. Translation gives CASSGGQGLGGELFF. The chain carries TRBV9 and TRBJ2-2; 10 nucleotides align to TRBD1. CDR1 is SGDLS and CDR2 is YYNGEE in the germline V gene. This CDR3 has 15 amino acids. With 3 bases clipped from V and 7 bases from J, the junction kept 6 bases outside the gene matches.

For the CDR3, the DNA is TGTGCCAGCAGCCAAGAGCTGGCAGATAATCAGCCCCAGCATTTT. It yields the protein CASSQELADNQPQHF. This sequence joins TRBV4-2 and TRBJ1-5; no reliable D call. CDR3 size: 15 residues. Trimming stripped 0 bases from V and 4 bases from J, with 10 bases between. Germline V gene lookup returns CDR1 LGHNA and CDR2 YNFKEQ.

CDR3 bases: TGTGCCAGCAGTCGAGGGGGCGACTATGGCTACACCTTC. The encoded protein is CASSRGGDYGYTF. J is TRBJ1-2 and V is TRBV6-5, with 7 bases matching TRBD1. V trimming: 5 bases; J trimming: 3 bases; junction bases outside the gene matches: 3. CDR3 length equals 13 residues. The germline CDR1 and CDR2 sequences are MNHEY and SVGAGI.

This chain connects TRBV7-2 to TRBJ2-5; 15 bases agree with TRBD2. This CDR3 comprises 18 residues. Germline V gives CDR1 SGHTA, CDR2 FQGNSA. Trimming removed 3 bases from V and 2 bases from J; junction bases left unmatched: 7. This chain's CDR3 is CASSFGGLAGGWQETQYF. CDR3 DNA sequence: TGTGCCAGCAGCTTCGGTGGACTAGCGGGGGGGTGGCAAGAGACCCAGTACTTC.

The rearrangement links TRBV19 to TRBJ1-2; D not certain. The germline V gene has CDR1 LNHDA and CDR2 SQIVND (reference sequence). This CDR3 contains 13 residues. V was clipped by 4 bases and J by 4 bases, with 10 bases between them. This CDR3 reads CASSRAPSYGYTF. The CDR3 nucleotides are TGTGCCAGTAGTAGGGCACCCAGCTATGGCTACACCTTC.

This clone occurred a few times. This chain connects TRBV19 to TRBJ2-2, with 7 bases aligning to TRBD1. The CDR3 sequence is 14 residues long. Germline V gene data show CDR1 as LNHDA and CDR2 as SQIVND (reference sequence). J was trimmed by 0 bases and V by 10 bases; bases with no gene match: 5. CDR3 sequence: CATTGTANTGELFF. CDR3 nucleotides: TGTGCCACCACCGGGACAGCGAACACCGGGGAGCTGTTTTTT.

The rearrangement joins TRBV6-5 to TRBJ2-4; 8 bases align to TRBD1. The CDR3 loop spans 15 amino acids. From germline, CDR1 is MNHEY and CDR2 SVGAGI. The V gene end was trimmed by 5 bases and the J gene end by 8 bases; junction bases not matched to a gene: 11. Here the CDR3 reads CASSTRGQAWDIQYF. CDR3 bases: TGTGCCAGCAGTACCCGGGGACAGGCTTGGGACATTCAGTACTTC.

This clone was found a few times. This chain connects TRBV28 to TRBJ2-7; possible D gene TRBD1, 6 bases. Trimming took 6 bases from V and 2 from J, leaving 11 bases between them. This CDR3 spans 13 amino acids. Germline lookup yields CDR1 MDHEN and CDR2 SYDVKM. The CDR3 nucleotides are TGTGCCAGCAGACCGGACAGCCCCTACGAGCAGTACTTC. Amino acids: CASRPDSPYEQYF.